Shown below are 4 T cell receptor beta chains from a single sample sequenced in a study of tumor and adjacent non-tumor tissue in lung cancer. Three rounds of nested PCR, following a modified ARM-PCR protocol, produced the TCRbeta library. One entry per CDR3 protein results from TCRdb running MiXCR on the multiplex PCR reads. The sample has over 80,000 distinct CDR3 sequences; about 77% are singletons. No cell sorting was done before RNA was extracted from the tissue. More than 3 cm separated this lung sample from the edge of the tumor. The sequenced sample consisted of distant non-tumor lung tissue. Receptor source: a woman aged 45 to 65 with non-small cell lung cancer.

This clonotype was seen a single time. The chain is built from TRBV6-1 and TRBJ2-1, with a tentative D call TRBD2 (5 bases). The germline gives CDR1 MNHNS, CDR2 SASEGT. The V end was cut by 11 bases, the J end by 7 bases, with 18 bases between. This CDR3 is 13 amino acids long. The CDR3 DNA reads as TGTGCCGAAACTAGTAGTATCGAGAATGAGCAGTTCTTC. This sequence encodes CAETSSIENEQFF.

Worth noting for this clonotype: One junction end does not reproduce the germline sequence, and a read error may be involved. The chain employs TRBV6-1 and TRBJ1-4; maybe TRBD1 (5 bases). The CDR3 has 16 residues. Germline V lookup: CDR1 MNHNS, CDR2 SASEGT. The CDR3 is CASSEFLRQSNEKPFF. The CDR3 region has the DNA TGTGCCAGCAGTGAATTTCTGCGACAGAGTAATGAAAAACCGTTCTTT.

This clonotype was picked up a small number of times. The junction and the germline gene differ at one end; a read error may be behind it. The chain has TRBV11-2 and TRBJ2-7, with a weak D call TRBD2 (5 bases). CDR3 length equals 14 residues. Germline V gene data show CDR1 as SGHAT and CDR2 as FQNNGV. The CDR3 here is CASSLAGTAYEQYF. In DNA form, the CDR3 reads TGTGCCAGCAGCCTGGCGGGCACTGCCTACGAGCAGTATTTC. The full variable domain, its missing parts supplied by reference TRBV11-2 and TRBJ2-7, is EAGVAQSPRYKIIEKRQSVAFWCNPISGHATLYWYQQILGQGPKLLIQFQNNGVVDDSQLPKDRFSAERLKGVDSTLKIQPAKLEDSAVYLCASSLAGTAYEQYFGPGTRLTVT.

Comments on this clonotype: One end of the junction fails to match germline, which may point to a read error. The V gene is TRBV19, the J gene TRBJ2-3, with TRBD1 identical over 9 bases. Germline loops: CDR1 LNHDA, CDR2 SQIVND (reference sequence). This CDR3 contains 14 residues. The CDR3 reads CASSKQGAADMQYF. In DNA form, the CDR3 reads TGTGCCAGTAGTAAACAGGGGGCAGCAGATATGCAGTATTTT.